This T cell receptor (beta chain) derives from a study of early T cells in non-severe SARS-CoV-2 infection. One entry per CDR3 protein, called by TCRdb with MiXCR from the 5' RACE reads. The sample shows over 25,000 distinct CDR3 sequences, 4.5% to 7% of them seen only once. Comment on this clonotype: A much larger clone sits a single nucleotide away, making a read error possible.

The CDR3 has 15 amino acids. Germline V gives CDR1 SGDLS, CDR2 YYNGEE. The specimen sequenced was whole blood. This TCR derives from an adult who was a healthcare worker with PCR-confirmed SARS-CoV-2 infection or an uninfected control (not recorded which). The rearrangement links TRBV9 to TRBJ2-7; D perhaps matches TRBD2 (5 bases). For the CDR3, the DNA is TGTGCCAGCAGCGTAGGATCGGTAGGAGACTACGGGCAGTACTTC. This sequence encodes CASSVGSVGDYGQYF.